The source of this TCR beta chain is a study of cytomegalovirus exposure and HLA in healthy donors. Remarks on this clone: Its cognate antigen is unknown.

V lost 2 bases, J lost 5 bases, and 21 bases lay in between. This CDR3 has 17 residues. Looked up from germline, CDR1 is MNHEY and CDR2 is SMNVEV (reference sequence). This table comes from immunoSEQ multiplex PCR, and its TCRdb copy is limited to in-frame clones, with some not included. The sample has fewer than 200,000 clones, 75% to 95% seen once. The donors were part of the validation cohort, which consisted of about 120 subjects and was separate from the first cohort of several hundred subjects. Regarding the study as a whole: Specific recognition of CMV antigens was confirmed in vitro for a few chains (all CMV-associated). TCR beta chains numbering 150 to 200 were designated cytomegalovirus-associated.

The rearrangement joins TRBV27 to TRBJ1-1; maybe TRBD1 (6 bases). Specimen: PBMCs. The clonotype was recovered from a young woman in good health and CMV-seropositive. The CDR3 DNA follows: TGTGCCAGCAGTTTACGTGGGAGCCTGACAGGCCGAACTGAAGCTTTCTTT. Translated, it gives CASSLRGSLTGRTEAFF.